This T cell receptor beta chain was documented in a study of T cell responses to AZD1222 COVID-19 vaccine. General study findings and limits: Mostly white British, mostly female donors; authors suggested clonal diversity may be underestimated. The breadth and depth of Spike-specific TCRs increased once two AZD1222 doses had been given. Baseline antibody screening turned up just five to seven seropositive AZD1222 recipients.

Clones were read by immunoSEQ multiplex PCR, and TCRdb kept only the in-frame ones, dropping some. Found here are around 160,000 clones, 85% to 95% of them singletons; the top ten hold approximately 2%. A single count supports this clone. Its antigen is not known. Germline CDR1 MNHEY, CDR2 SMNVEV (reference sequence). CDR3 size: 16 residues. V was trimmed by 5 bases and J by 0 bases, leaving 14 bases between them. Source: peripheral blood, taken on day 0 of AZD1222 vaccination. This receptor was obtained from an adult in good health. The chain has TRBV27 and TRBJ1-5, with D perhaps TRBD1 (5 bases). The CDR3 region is CASSVTAPYSNQPQHF. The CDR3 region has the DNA TGTGCCAGCAGTGTGACAGCACCATATAGCAATCAGCCCCAGCATTTT.